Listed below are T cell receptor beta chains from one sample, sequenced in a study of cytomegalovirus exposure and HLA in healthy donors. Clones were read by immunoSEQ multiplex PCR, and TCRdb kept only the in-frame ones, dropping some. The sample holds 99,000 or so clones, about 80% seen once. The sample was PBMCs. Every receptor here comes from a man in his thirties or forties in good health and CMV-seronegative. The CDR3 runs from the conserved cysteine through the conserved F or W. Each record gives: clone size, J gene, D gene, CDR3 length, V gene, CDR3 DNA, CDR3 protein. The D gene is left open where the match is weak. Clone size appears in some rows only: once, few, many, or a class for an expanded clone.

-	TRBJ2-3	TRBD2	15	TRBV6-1	TGTGCCAGCAGGCTCCTAGCGGGAGTTGAAGATACGCAGTATTTT	CASRLLAGVEDTQYF
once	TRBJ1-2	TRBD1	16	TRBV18	TGTGCCAGCTCACCAAGCGGGACAGGCCAGCTCTATGGCTACACCTTC	CASSPSGTGQLYGYTF
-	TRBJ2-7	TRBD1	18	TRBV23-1	TGCGCCAGCAGTCTAGTAGTAGTCCCGGGACAGCGGACCTACGAGCAGTACTTC	CASSLVVVPGQRTYEQYF
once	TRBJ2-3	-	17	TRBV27	TGTGCCAGCAGTTCCCTCTGGGTAGGGGATCTGACAGATACGCAGTATTTT	CASSSLWVGDLTDTQYF
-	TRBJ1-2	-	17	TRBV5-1	TGCGCCAGCAGCAGGGACTCCCCAAATAGCGGGTACTATGGCTACACCTTC	CASSRDSPNSGYYGYTF
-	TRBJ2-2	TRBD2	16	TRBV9	TGTGCCAGCAGCCCGACTAGCGGGGGGAACACCGGGGAGCTGTTTTTT	CASSPTSGGNTGELFF
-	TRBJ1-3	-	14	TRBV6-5	TGTGCCAGCAGTTACGGTGGCCGTTGGAACACCATATATTTT	CASSYGGRWNTIYF
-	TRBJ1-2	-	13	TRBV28	TGTGCCAGCAGCAGACAGGCTGGCTATGGCTACACCTTC	CASSRQAGYGYTF
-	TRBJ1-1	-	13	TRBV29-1	TGCAGCGTTGAGTCTGGGGGCGCAGGTAAAGCTTTCTTT	CSVESGGAGKAFF
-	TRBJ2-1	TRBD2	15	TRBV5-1	TGCGCCAGCAGCTTGGTTCTAGCGGGAAACAATGAGCAGTTCTTC	CASSLVLAGNNEQFF
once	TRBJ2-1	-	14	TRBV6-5	TGTGCCAGCAGTTACTCCCGGGGGATCCATGAGCAGTTCTTC	CASSYSRGIHEQFF
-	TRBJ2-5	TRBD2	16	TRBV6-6	TGTGCCAGCAGCGATCTAGCGGGGGGGCCCCGAGAGACCCAGTACTTC	CASSDLAGGPRETQYF
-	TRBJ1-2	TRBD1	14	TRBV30	TGTGCCTGGAGTCGGGACAGGGGGCTCTATGGCTACACCTTC	CAWSRDRGLYGYTF
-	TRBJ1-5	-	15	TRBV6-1	TGTGCCAGCATCCAAGGAGGTTATAGCAATCAGCCCCAGCATTTT	CASIQGGYSNQPQHF
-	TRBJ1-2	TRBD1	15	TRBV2	TGTGCCAGCAGTGCGTCTTCCGGGACAGGGGCTGGCTACACCTTC	CASSASSGTGAGYTF
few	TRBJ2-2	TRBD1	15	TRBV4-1	TGCGCCAGCAGCCCCGGGACAGGGAACACCGGGGAGCTGTTTTTT	CASSPGTGNTGELFF
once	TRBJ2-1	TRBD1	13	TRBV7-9	TGTGCCAGCAGCTTCGCAGGGGGATCTGAGCAGTTCTTC	CASSFAGGSEQFF
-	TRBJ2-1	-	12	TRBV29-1	TGCAGCGTTGGGACACCTTACAATGAGCAGTTCTTC	CSVGTPYNEQFF
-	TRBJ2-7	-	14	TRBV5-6	TGTGCCAGCAGCTTGCGACAGCTTGGCTACGAGCAGTACTTC	CASSLRQLGYEQYF
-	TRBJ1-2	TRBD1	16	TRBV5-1	TGCGCCAGCAGCTTGGACGGACAGGGGGCTAACTATGGCTACACCTTC	CASSLDGQGANYGYTF
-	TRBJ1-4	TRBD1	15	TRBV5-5	TGTGCCAGCAGCCTCATAGGACAGGATAATGAAAAACTGTTTTTT	CASSLIGQDNEKLFF
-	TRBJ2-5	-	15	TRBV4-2	TGTGCCAGCAGCCAAGACGCGACTACCCCATGGACCCAGTACTTC	CASSQDATTPWTQYF
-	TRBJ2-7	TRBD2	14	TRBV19	TGTGCCAGTAGTCCGACTCGCGGGAGCTTCGAGCAGTACTTC	CASSPTRGSFEQYF
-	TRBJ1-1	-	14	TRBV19	TGTGCCAGTAGACGACGGACAGACAACACTGAAGCTTTCTTT	CASRRRTDNTEAFF
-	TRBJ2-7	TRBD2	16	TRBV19	TGTGCCAGTAGTACAACGACTAGCGGGATAGGGTACGAGCAGTACTTC	CASSTTTSGIGYEQYF
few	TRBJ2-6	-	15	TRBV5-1	TGCGCCAGCAGCTTGAGACTAGATGGGGCCAACGTCCTGACTTTC	CASSLRLDGANVLTF
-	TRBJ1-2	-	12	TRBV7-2	TGTGCCAGCAGCTTGGCCAACTATGGCTACACCTTC	CASSLANYGYTF
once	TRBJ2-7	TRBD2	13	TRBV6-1	TGTGCCAGCAGACCCGGACTAGCAGACGAGCAGTACTTC	CASRPGLADEQYF
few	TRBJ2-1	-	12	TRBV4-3	TGCGCCAGCAGCCAAGTTGATAGTGAGCAGTTCTTC	CASSQVDSEQFF
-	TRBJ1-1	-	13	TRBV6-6	TGTGCCAGCAGTCAACAGGTGAACACTGAAGCTTTCTTT	CASSQQVNTEAFF
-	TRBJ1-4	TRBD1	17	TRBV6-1	TGTGCCAGCAGTGTGCTAGGACTGACAGGGCCGAATGAAAAACTGTTTTTT	CASSVLGLTGPNEKLFF
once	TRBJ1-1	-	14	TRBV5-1	TGCGCCAGCAGCTTGGTGGGTGAACAGACTGAAGCTTTCTTT	CASSLVGEQTEAFF
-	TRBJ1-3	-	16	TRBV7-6	TGTGCCAGCAGCTTAGACGCCCAGAACACTGGAAACACCATATATTTT	CASSLDAQNTGNTIYF
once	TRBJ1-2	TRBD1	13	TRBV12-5	TGTGCTAGTGGTTTGCCGGACAGGGGTGGCTACACCTTC	CASGLPDRGGYTF
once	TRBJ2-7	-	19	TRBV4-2	TGTGCCAGCAGCCAAGACTCCGGGCAGGGGATGACGTGGCCCTACGAGCAGTACTTC	CASSQDSGQGMTWPYEQYF
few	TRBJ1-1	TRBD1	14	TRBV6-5	TGTGCCAGCGTCAAGGCAGGGGGGAACACTGAAGCTTTCTTT	CASVKAGGNTEAFF
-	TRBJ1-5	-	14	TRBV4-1	TGCGCCAGCAGTATGGGGCCCAGCAATCAGCCCCAGCATTTT	CASSMGPSNQPQHF
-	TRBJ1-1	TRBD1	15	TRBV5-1	TGCGCCAGCAGCTTGACAGGGGGGGGGAACACTGAAGCTTTCTTT	CASSLTGGGNTEAFF
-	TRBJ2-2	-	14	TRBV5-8	TGTGCCAGCAGCTTGCCATCGAACACCGGGGAGCTGTTTTTT	CASSLPSNTGELFF
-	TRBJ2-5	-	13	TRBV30	TGTGCCTGGAGTGTAGACTTCCAAGAGACCCAGTACTTC	CAWSVDFQETQYF
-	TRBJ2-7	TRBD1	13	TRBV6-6	TGTGCCAGCTCGGGACAGGGGGCGGGGGAGCAGTACTTC	CASSGQGAGEQYF
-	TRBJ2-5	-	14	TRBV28	TGTGCCAGCAGTAGAGAGGGTTTCCAAGAGACCCAGTACTTC	CASSREGFQETQYF
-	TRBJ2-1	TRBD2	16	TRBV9	TGTGCCAGCAGCGTAGCTACTAGCGGGAGTTGGAATGAGCAGTTCTTC	CASSVATSGSWNEQFF
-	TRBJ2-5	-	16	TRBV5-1	TGCGCCAGCAGCTTGGGGGACGAGCGGGTACAAGAGACCCAGTACTTC	CASSLGDERVQETQYF
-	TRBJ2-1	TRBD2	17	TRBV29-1	TGCAGCTCTAGGGGGCGGACTAGCGGGAGCGGAATCAATGAGCAGTTCTTC	CSSRGRTSGSGINEQFF
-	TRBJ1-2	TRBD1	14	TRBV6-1	TGTGCCAGCAGTGACGGGCAGGGGGTCTATGGCTACACCTTC	CASSDGQGVYGYTF
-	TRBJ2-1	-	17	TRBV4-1	TGCGCCAGCAGCCAACGGACTCCGGTAAGCTCCTACAATGAGCAGTTCTTC	CASSQRTPVSSYNEQFF
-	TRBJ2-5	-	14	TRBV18	TGTGCCAGCTCACCACAGGGAGGCCAAGAGACCCAGTACTTC	CASSPQGGQETQYF
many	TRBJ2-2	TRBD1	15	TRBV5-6	TGTGCCAGCAGCTTGGGGGCAGGGGGAGCCGGGGAGCTGTTTTTT	CASSLGAGGAGELFF
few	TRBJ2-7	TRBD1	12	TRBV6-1	TGTGCCATCCAAGAACAGGACAGGGGAATGTACTTC	CAIQEQDRGMYF
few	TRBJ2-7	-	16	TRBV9	TGTGCCAGCAGCGCGGGGGGCTCTGGGTCCTCCTACGAGCAGTACTTC	CASSAGGSGSSYEQYF